This T cell receptor beta chain was recorded in a study of regulatory T cells in long-lasting Graves disease. Study-wide results and caveats: The small sample size may have reduced accuracy.

This clonotype appeared many times. The antigen is not known. Regarding time point: newly diagnosed GD, antithyroid drugs for less than 3 months. There was RNA extracted from PBMCs, and the TCR library was made from it. The source of the patients was an endocrinology department in Xi'an, China. In building TCR beta libraries, iRepertoire HTBI primers were used together with Arm-PCR of CDR3 regions. TCRdb used MiXCR to reprocess the multiplex PCR reads, holding one entry per CDR3 protein. Seen here are about half a million distinct CDR3 sequences, approximately 12% observed once, and the top ten hold roughly 8.9%. Trimming took 1 base from V and 5 from J, leaving 6 bases between them. This CDR3 region has 13 residues. Per germline, CDR1 SNHLY and CDR2 FYNNEI. These data also featured in a second study, about T cells in Graves' hyperthyroidism and ophthalmopathy.

The rearrangement joins TRBV2 to TRBJ2-1, with D unresolved. The sample in question was peripheral blood mononuclear cells (PBMCs), obtained at new diagnosis, from a patient treated with antithyroid drugs. This receptor was identified in a woman in her twenties or thirties with Graves disease. The CDR3 sequence is CASSEGVHNEQFF. The CDR3 DNA sequence: TGTGCCAGCAGTGAAGGGGTTCACAATGAGCAGTTCTTC.